This T cell receptor beta chain derives from a study of T cell changes during pregnancy in multiple sclerosis (dated by TCRdb to between 2017 and 2020). Turning to the overall study: In women with multiple sclerosis, the researchers looked at how the T cell repertoire shifted as pregnancy progressed.

Regarding this clone: The antigen it recognizes is unknown. Nothing much larger sits one base from this clone, and base qualities are not available.

Receptor amplification or capture employed the immunoSEQ multiplex PCR assay. TCRdb's version of the immuneACCESS table is confined to in-frame rearrangements and falls short of the full clone set. An unresolved V gene accounts for under half of the shortfall where checked; the remainder is of unknown origin. For this sample the table gives around 130,000 clones, of which 90% to 95% were detected only once. Together, the top ten hold roughly 5.7% of the sample. V and J lose 6 bases and 2 bases, and a span of 13 bases separates them. Sequences SGHNT (CDR1) and YYREEE (CDR2) are obtained from the germline V gene (reference sequence). The CDR3 contains 14 residues, cysteine and phenylalanine counted. The entry retains the CDR3 DNA only, 42 bases that are in frame from base 1.

This chain is built from TRBV5-4 and TRBJ2-3; the D gene is not confidently resolved. The clonotype comes from a female donor with multiple sclerosis, enrolled in a pregnancy study. The source was peripheral blood, collected before pregnancy. In nucleotide form, the sequence is TGTGCCAGCACCAATCGACTTAACACAGATACGCAGTATTTT. Its translation reads: CASTNRLNTDTQYF.